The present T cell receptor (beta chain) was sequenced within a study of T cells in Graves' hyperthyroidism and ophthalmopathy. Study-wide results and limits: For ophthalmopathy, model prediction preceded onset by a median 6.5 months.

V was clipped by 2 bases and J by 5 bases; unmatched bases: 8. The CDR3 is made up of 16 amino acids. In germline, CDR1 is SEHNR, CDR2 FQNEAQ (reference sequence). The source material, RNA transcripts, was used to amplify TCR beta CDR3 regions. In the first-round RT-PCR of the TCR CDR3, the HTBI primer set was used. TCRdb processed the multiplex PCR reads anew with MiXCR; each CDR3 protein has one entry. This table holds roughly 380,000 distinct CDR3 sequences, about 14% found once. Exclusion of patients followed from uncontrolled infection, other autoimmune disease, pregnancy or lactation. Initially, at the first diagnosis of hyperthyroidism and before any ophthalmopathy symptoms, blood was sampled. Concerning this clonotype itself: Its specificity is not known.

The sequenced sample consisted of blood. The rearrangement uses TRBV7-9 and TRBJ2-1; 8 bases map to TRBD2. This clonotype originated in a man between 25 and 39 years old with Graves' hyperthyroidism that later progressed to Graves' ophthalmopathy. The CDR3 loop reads CASSLSGSGVNNEQFF. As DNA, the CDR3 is TGTGCCAGCAGCTTATCGGGTAGCGGGGTAAACAATGAGCAGTTCTTC.